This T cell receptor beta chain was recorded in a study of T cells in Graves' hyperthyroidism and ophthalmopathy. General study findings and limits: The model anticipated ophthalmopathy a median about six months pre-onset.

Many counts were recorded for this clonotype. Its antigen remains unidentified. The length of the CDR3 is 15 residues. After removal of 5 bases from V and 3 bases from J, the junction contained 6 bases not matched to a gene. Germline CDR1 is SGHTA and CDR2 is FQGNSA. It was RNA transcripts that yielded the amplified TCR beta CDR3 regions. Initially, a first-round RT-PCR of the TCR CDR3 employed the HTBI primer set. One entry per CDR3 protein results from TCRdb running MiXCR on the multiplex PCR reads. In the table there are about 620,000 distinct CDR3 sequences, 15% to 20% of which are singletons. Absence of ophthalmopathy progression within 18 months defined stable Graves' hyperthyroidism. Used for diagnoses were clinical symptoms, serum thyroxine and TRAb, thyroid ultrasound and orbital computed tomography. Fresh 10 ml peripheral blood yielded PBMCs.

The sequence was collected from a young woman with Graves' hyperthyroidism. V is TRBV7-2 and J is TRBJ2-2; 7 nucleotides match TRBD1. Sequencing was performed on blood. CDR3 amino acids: CASSLRGQDTGELFF. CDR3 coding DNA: TGTGCCAGCAGCCTAAGGGGGCAGGACACCGGGGAGCTGTTTTTT.